The clone carrying this T cell receptor (beta chain) was detected a few times. The CDR3 totals 13 residues. The germline V gene has CDR1 SEHNR and CDR2 FQNEAQ (reference sequence). V was trimmed by 3 bases and J by 10 bases, leaving 15 bases between them. One entry per CDR3 protein results from TCRdb running MiXCR on the RT-PCR reads. Of 550,000 to 750,000 distinct CDR3 sequences detected, 13% to 15% appear once; the ten largest clones hold roughly 3.9%. The J gene is TRBJ2-5, the V gene TRBV7-9; D call uncertain. The sequencing sample was made of memory CD4+ T cells from blood. The sequence derives from a female donor in good health, serving as a healthy control. Written as DNA, the CDR3 is TGTGCCAGCAGCTTGGCCACGGCTTTGGACCAGTACTTC. This gives the protein CASSLATALDQYF.